This T cell receptor (beta chain) comes out of a study of blood T cell repertoires in COVID-19. Patients from Seattle were sampled longitudinally, starting during active infection. V shed 4 bases and J 5 bases; nucleotides not matched to a gene: 6. The CDR3 is 14 residues long. Looked up from germline, CDR1 is SQVTM and CDR2 is ANQGSEA. Some clones are missing from TCRdb's copy, which holds only in-frame ones; the method was immunoSEQ multiplex PCR. Of over 450,000 clones listed, roughly 91% are singletons. The receptor's source is a woman aged 45-65 years with COVID-19, enrolled during active disease. The sample comprised peripheral blood. The V and J genes are TRBV29-1 and TRBJ2-1, with 9 positions matching TRBD2. CDR3 in DNA: TGCAGCGTTGGGCGAGCGGGGGGAAACAATGAGCAGTTCTTC. Its protein product is CSVGRAGGNNEQFF.